The rows below give T cell receptor beta chains drawn from one sample of a study of regulatory T cells in long-lasting Graves disease. TCRdb re-derived calls from the multiplex PCR reads in MiXCR, one entry per CDR3 protein. There are 500,000 to 800,000 distinct CDR3 sequences in the sample; around 30% occur only once, and 40% to 50% lies in the top ten. Sample: peripheral blood mononuclear cells (PBMCs), taken when the disease was refractory, from a patient treated with antithyroid drugs. All receptors derive from a female donor with Graves disease. Both conserved end residues are part of each CDR3. The D gene is left open where the match is weak. Not all rows give a size; the values are once, few, many and, for expanded clones, a class.

v_gene	j_gene	abundance	d_gene	CDR3aa	CDR3nt
TRBV20-1	TRBJ2-2	many	NA	CSARVVSSASGELFF	TGCAGTGCTAGAGTCGTGAGTAGCGCGAGCGGGGAGCTGTTTTTT
TRBV14	TRBJ1-2	NA	NA	CASSHIPLGTLYGYTF	TGTGCCAGCAGCCACATACCCCTCGGGACATTATATGGCTACACCTTC
TRBV5-1	TRBJ1-3	NA	TRBD1	CASSADRSGNTIYF	TGCGCCAGCAGCGCGGACAGGTCTGGAAACACCATATATTTT
TRBV20-1	TRBJ1-1	NA	TRBD1	CSSTDRGVMNTEAFF	TGCAGTTCTACGGACAGGGGGGTGATGAACACTGAAGCTTTCTTT
TRBV7-9	TRBJ1-1	NA	NA	CASSSERGNTEAFF	TGTGCCAGCAGCTCCGAAAGGGGTAACACTGAAGCTTTCTTT
TRBV28	TRBJ2-2	few	NA	CATPGELFF	TGTGCCACCCCCGGGGAGCTGTTTTTT
TRBV20-1	TRBJ2-1	NA	TRBD1	CSARDLRQGARNEQFF	TGCAGTGCTAGAGATCTGAGGCAGGGGGCGCGGAATGAGCAGTTCTTC
TRBV6-1	TRBJ2-7	few	NA	CASSRFSYEQYF	TGTGCTAGCAGCCGCTTCTCCTACGAGCAGTACTTC
TRBV11-2	TRBJ2-2	NA	TRBD2	CASSLVSSGRFNTGELFF	TGTGCCAGCAGCTTAGTTTCTAGCGGGAGATTTAACACCGGGGAGCTGTTTTTT
TRBV2	TRBJ2-2	many	NA	CASSEAQTDTGELFF	TGTGCCAGCAGTGAGGCCCAGACCGACACCGGGGAGCTGTTTTTT
TRBV6-1	TRBJ1-2	NA	NA	CASSERIQRSLYGYTF	TGTGCCAGCAGTGAAAGAATCCAGCGAAGCCTATATGGCTACACCTTC
TRBV12-3/TRBV12-4	TRBJ1-2	many	NA	CASSLLSSRFYGYTF	TGTGCCAGCAGTTTACTTAGCAGCAGATTCTACGGCTACACCTTC
TRBV30	TRBJ2-7	NA	NA	CAWSVQAFPSSYEQYF	TGTGCCTGGAGTGTTCAGGCCTTCCCGAGCTCCTACGAGCAGTACTTC
TRBV5-1	TRBJ1-1	few	NA	CASSLAGGRAAFF	TGCGCCAGCAGCTTGGCCGGTGGCAGGGCGGCTTTCTTT
TRBV3-1	TRBJ2-5	NA	NA	CASSQHGQETQYF	TGTGCCAGCAGCCAACACGGGCAAGAGACCCAGTACTTC
TRBV30	TRBJ2-7	few	NA	CAWSRRGQPYEQYF	TGTGCCTGGAGTCGCCGAGGACAACCCTACGAGCAGTACTTC
TRBV20-1	TRBJ2-7	few	TRBD2	CSAKLAGTYEQYF	TGCAGTGCTAAACTAGCGGGAACCTACGAGCAGTACTTC
TRBV28	TRBJ1-2	NA	TRBD1	CASSLQGATNYGYTF	TGTGCCAGCAGTTTACAGGGGGCCACTAACTATGGCTACACCTTC
TRBV30	TRBJ2-5	NA	TRBD1	CAKTGTGQETQYF	TGTGCAAAAACCGGGACAGGGCAAGAGACCCAGTACTTC
TRBV7-9	TRBJ2-5	NA	NA	CASSPRDTQETQYF	TGTGCCAGCAGCCCTCGGGACACCCAAGAGACCCAGTACTTC
TRBV27	TRBJ2-5	NA	NA	CASSPRRTFQETQYF	TGTGCCAGCAGTCCCAGGAGGACCTTCCAAGAGACCCAGTACTTC
TRBV10-1	TRBJ1-3	NA	TRBD1	CANPRDSLLSGNTIYF	TGCGCCAACCCGCGGGACAGCCTTCTCTCTGGAAACACCATATATTTT
TRBV9	TRBJ2-3	NA	NA	CASSVVIRQDELTDTQYF	TGTGCCAGCAGCGTAGTTATCCGACAGGACGAGTTAACAGATACGCAGTATTTT
TRBV2	TRBJ1-1	many	NA	CASSEGRKNTEAFF	TGTGCCAGCAGTGAAGGACGGAAGAACACTGAAGCTTTCTTT